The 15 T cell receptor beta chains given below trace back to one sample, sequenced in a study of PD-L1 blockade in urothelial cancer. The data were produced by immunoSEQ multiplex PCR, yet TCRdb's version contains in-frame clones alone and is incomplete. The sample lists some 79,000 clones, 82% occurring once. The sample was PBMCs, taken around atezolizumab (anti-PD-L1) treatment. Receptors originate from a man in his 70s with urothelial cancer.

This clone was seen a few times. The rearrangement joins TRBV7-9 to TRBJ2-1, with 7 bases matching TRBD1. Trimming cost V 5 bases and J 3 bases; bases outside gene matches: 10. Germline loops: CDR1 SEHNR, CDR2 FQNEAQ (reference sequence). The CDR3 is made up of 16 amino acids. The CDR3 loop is CASSPDRAENYNEQFF. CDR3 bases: TGTGCCAGCAGCCCAGACAGGGCGGAAAACTACAATGAGCAGTTCTTC.

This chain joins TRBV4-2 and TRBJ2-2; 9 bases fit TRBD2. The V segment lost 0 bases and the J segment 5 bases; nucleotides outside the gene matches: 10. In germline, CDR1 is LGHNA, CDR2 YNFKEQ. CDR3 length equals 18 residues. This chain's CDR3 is CASSQDSRGGGPTGELFF. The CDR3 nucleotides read TGTGCCAGCAGCCAAGATTCGCGCGGGGGGGGACCAACCGGGGAGCTGTTTTTT.

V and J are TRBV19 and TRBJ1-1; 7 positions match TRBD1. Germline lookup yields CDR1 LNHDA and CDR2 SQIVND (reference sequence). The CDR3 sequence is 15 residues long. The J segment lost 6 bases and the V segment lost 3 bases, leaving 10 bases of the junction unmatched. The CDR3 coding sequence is TGTGCCAGTAGTATTGAGACAGGGCGGCTCGCTGAAGCTTTCTTT. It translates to CASSIETGRLAEAFF.

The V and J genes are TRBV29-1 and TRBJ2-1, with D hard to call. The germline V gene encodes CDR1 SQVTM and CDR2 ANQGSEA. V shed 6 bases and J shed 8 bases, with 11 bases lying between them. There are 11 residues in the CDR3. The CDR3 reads CSVLDFDEQFF. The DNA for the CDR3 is TGCAGCGTGTTAGATTTCGATGAGCAGTTCTTC.

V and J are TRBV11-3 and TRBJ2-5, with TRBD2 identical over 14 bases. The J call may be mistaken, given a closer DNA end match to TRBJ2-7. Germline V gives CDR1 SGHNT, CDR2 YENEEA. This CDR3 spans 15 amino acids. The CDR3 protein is CASGRLAGGDYEQYF. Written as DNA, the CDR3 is TGTGCCAGCGGAAGACTAGCGGGAGGGGATTACGAGCAGTACTTC.

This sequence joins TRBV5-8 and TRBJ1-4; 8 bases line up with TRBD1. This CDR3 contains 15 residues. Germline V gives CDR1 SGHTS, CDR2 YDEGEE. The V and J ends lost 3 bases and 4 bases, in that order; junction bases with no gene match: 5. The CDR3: CASSWGTGYNEKLFF. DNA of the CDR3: TGTGCCAGCAGCTGGGGGACAGGCTATAATGAAAAACTGTTTTTT. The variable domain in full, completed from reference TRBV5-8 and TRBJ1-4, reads EAGVTQSPTHLIKTRGQQATLRCSPISGHTSVYWYQQALGLGLQFLLWYDEGEERNRGNFPPRFSGRQFPNYSSELNVNALELEDSALYLCASSWGTGYNEKLFFGSGTQLSVL.

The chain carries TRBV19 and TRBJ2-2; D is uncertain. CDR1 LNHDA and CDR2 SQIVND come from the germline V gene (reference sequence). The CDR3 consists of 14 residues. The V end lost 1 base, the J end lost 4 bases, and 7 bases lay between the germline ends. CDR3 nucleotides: TGTGCCAGTAGTATAGGGGCAGTCACCGGGGAGCTGTTTTTT. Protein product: CASSIGAVTGELFF.

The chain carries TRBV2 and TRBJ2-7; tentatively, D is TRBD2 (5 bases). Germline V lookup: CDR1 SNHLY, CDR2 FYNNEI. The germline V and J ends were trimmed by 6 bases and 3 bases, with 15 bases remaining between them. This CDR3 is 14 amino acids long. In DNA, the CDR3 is TGTGCCAGCAGGGCGCGGGCCGAAAGCTACGAGCAGTACTTC. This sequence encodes CASRARAESYEQYF. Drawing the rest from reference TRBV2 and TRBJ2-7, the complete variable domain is EPEVTQTPSHQVTQMGQEVILRCVPISNHLYFYWYRQILGQKVEFLVSFYNNEISEKSEIFDDQFSVERPDGSNFTLKIRSTKLEDSAMYFCASRARAESYEQYFGPGTRLTVT.

The CDR3, as DNA: TGTGCCAGCAGCTTTGGACAGGGGAACTCTGGAAACACCATATATTTT. Translating gives CASSFGQGNSGNTIYF. The rearrangement uses TRBV7-2 and TRBJ1-3; 9 bases agree with TRBD1. Losses at the gene ends were 3 bases for V and 0 bases for J; bases not matched to a gene: 3. The CDR3 consists of 16 residues. CDR1 is SGHTA and CDR2 is FQGNSA in the germline V gene. Supplemented by reference TRBV7-2 and TRBJ1-3, the full variable domain reads GAGVSQSPSNKVTEKGKDVELRCDPISGHTALYWYRQSLGQGLEFLIYFQGNSAPDKSGLPSDRFSAERTGGSVSTLTIQRTQQEDSAVYLCASSFGQGNSGNTIYFGEGSWLTVV.

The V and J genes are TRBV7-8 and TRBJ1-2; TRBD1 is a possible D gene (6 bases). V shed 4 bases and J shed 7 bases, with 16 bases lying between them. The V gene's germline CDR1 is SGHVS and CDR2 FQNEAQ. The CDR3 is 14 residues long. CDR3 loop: CASSSGVLPFGYTF. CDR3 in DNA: TGTGCCAGCAGCTCAGGGGTGTTGCCGTTTGGCTACACCTTC.

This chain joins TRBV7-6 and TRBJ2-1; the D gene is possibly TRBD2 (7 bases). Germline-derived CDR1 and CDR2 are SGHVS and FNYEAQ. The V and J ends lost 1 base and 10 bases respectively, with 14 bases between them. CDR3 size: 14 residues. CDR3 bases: TGTGCCAGCAGCTTAGAAGCGGCGGGGGCGGAGCAGTTCTTC. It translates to CASSLEAAGAEQFF.

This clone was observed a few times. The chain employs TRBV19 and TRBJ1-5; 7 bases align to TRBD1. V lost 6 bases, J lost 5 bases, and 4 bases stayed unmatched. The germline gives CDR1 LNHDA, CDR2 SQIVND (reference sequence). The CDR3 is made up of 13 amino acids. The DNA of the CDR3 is TGTGCCAGTAGACAGGGGAGCGATCAGCCCCAGCATTTT. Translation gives CASRQGSDQPQHF.

The chain's CDR3 is CASSLNSLVGGSYNEQFF. CDR3 coding DNA: TGTGCCAGCAGCTTAAACTCCCTGGTTGGGGGCTCTTACAATGAGCAGTTCTTC. This chain links TRBV11-2 with TRBJ2-1, with D perhaps matching TRBD1 (6 bases). Trimming shortened V by 2 bases and J by 4 bases, and 21 bases separated the two germline ends. The germline V gene encodes CDR1 SGHAT and CDR2 FQNNGV. CDR3 length: 18 residues.

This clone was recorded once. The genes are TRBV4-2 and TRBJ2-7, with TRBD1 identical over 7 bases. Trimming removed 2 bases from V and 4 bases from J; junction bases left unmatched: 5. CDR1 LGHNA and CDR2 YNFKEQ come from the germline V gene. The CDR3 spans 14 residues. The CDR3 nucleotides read TGTGCCAGCAGCCAATCCGGGACAGTTTACGAGCAGTACTTC. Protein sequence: CASSQSGTVYEQYF.

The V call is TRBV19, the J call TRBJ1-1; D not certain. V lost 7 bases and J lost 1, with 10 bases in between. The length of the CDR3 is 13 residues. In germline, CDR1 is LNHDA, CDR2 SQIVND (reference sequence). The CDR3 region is CASKFSGNTEAFF. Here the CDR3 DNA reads TGTGCCAGTAAGTTCTCAGGGAACACTGAAGCTTTCTTT.